Following are 29 T cell receptor beta chains from one sample sequenced in a study of cytomegalovirus exposure and HLA in healthy donors. With 60 Vbeta and 13 Jbeta primers, the PCR was carried out. Sequenced by immunoSEQ multiplex PCR; TCRdb stores in-frame clones only, minus some. The data hold some 200,000 clones, with around 83% observed a single time. The sequenced material came from PBMCs. The receptors come from a man aged 45-65 years in good health and CMV-seronegative.

This sequence joins TRBV6-5 and TRBJ1-1, with no clear D. The CDR3 loop spans 14 amino acids. Trimming took off 2 bases at V and 7 bases at J, with 14 bases between the two ends. Per germline, CDR1 MNHEY and CDR2 SVGAGI. CDR3: CASSYGEATNEAFF. In DNA, the CDR3 is TGTGCCAGCAGTTACGGAGAGGCCACCAATGAAGCTTTCTTT.

The chain couples TRBV7-2 to TRBJ2-2; 7 bases agree with TRBD1. Germline V gene data show CDR1 as SGHTA and CDR2 as FQGNSA. This CDR3 spans 16 amino acids. V lost 5 bases, J lost 2 bases, and 8 bases stayed unmatched. CDR3 nucleotides: TGTGCCAGCAGCGATCGACAGGGAATCAACACCGGGGAGCTGTTTTTT. It is translated as CASSDRQGINTGELFF.

The genes are TRBV27 and TRBJ2-6; unclear D gene. The V end lost 2 bases, the J end lost 0 bases, and 17 bases lay between the germline ends. The CDR3 totals 19 residues. Germline V lookup: CDR1 MNHEY, CDR2 SMNVEV (reference sequence). The CDR3 protein is CASSLKWSVAVSGANVLTF. CDR3 coding DNA: TGTGCCAGCAGTTTAAAGTGGTCAGTTGCTGTCTCTGGGGCCAACGTCCTGACTTTC.

This clone was seen once. The J gene is TRBJ1-6, the V gene TRBV19; 9 nucleotides match TRBD1. The CDR3 totals 14 residues. Germline V gives CDR1 LNHDA, CDR2 SQIVND (reference sequence). Trimming cost V 5 bases and J 7 bases; bases outside gene matches: 3. CDR3 coding DNA: TGTGCCAGTAGTCGGACAGGGGTAAATTCACCCCTCCACTTT. This codes for CASSRTGVNSPLHF.

This clone appeared a few times. V usage is TRBV4-2 and J usage is TRBJ2-3, with TRBD2 matching over 13 bases. The J segment lost 2 bases and the V segment lost 0 bases, leaving 5 bases of the junction unmatched. This CDR3 region has 18 residues. Germline lookup yields CDR1 LGHNA and CDR2 YNFKEQ. CDR3 sequence: CASSQDELAGGNTDTQYF. The CDR3 region has the DNA TGTGCCAGCAGCCAAGATGAACTAGCGGGAGGGAACACAGATACGCAGTATTTT.

This clone has more than one count but fewer than ten. The V and J genes are TRBV18 and TRBJ2-7; no reliable D call. V lost 6 bases and J lost 6, with 12 bases in between. This CDR3 contains 12 residues. Germline CDR1 is KGHSH and CDR2 is LQKENI. The CDR3: CASSPLGSEQYF. The CDR3, as DNA: TGTGCCAGCTCGCCCCTCGGGTCCGAGCAGTACTTC.

This clone was counted a few times. The rearrangement joins TRBV6-1 to TRBJ1-4; weak D call: TRBD1 (6 bases). The germline CDR1 and CDR2 sequences are MNHNS and SASEGT. This CDR3 has 16 residues. Trimming pared 3 bases from V and 3 bases from J, leaving 14 bases between. The CDR3 is CASSEIITGSNEKLFF. The CDR3 nucleotides read TGTGCCAGCAGTGAGATAATTACAGGGTCTAATGAAAAACTGTTTTTT.

This chain links TRBV10-3 with TRBJ2-7, with D tentatively TRBD2 (6 bases). V was trimmed by 4 bases and J by 7 bases, leaving 11 bases between them. The CDR3 has 12 residues. Germline V CDR1 and CDR2: ENHRY, SYGVKD. CDR3 protein: CAISVEGREQYF. CDR3 nucleotides: TGTGCCATCAGTGTCGAGGGGAGGGAGCAGTACTTC.

The CDR3 protein is CASSYGGTQETQYF. The CDR3 region has the DNA TGTGCCAGCAGTTACGGGGGGACTCAAGAGACCCAGTACTTC. The rearrangement links TRBV6-6 to TRBJ2-5, with D tentatively TRBD2 (6 bases). CDR3 length equals 14 residues. CDR1 and CDR2 (germline): MNHNY, SVGAGI (reference sequence). The V and J ends lost 2 bases and 2 bases respectively, with 9 bases between them.

This clone occurred once. J is TRBJ1-6 and V is TRBV6-1, with TRBD1 matching over 8 bases. V was clipped by 4 bases and J by 6 bases; unmatched bases: 2. This CDR3 has 14 residues. CDR1 MNHNS and CDR2 SASEGT come from the germline V gene. CDR3 sequence: CASSGTGLNSPLHF. The CDR3 coding sequence is TGTGCCAGCAGTGGGACAGGGCTTAATTCACCCCTCCACTTT.

This chain joins TRBV7-2 and TRBJ1-5; D is ambiguous. Germline loops: CDR1 SGHTA, CDR2 FQGNSA. CDR3 length: 15 amino acids. V was trimmed by 5 bases and J by 1 base, leaving 12 bases between them. The CDR3 loop reads CASSLGGQSNQPQHF. The CDR3 DNA reads as TGTGCCAGCAGCCTAGGTGGGCAGAGCAATCAGCCCCAGCATTTT.

V usage is TRBV7-8 and J usage is TRBJ1-4; weak D call: TRBD1 (5 bases). CDR3 length: 15 amino acids. Trimming removed 4 bases at V and 3 bases at J, with 12 bases between. Germline V CDR1 and CDR2: SGHVS, FQNEAQ. The chain's CDR3 is CASSSAGLPNEKLFF. CDR3 coding DNA: TGTGCCAGCAGCTCAGCGGGACTGCCTAATGAAAAACTGTTTTTT.

The chain uses TRBV28 and TRBJ2-7, with D possibly matching TRBD1 (6 bases). The CDR3 is 16 amino acids. From germline, CDR1 is MDHEN and CDR2 SYDVKM. V lost 3 bases and J 2 bases, leaving 17 bases between the germline ends. CDR3 in amino acids: CASSFHPDGQPYEQYF. DNA for the CDR3: TGTGCCAGCAGTTTCCACCCAGATGGACAGCCCTACGAGCAGTACTTC.

J is TRBJ2-6 and V is TRBV27; D might be TRBD2 (5 bases). Germline CDR1 MNHEY, CDR2 SMNVEV (reference sequence). Trimming took off 0 bases at V and 0 bases at J, with 9 bases between the two ends. The CDR3 contains 17 residues. The CDR3 spells CASSLSRGTSGANVLTF. CDR3 in DNA: TGTGCCAGCAGTTTATCTCGGGGAACCTCTGGGGCCAACGTCCTGACTTTC.

This chain links TRBV4-3 with TRBJ1-1; possibly TRBD1 for D (6 bases). The germline V gene has CDR1 LGHNA and CDR2 YSLEER. The CDR3 covers 18 residues. The germline V and J ends were trimmed by 0 bases and 1 base, with 18 bases remaining between them. The CDR3 DNA sequence: TGCGCCAGCAGCCAAGATAAGCCCGGGCGGGGGCCGAACACTGAAGCTTTCTTT. This translates into CASSQDKPGRGPNTEAFF.

V usage is TRBV10-3 and J usage is TRBJ2-1; 9 bases align to TRBD2. The ends lost 3 bases at V and 4 bases at J; junction bases unmatched: 7. The length of the CDR3 is 16 residues. The germline CDR1 and CDR2 sequences are ENHRY and SYGVKD. CDR3 bases: TGTGCCATCAGTGATACGACTAGCGGTCCGTACAATGAGCAGTTCTTC. Its protein is CAISDTTSGPYNEQFF.

The chain carries TRBV4-1 and TRBJ1-4; 7 bases are shared with TRBD1. The length of the CDR3 is 16 residues. With 1 base clipped from V and 4 bases from J, the junction kept 6 bases outside the gene matches. Germline V lookup: CDR1 MGHRA, CDR2 YSYEKL. The CDR3 sequence is CASSQVAGGNNEKLFF. The CDR3 DNA reads as TGCGCCAGCAGCCAAGTCGCAGGGGGTAATAATGAAAAACTGTTTTTT.

This clone came up once. The chain employs TRBV7-2 and TRBJ1-2, with TRBD1 identical over 9 bases. The CDR3 extends over 16 amino acids. Germline V lookup: CDR1 SGHTA, CDR2 FQGNSA. The ends lost 4 bases at V and 4 bases at J; junction bases unmatched: 10. For the CDR3, the DNA is TGTGCCAGCAGCTCACGCATGGGACAGGGTGTCTATGGCTACACCTTC. It is translated as CASSSRMGQGVYGYTF.

V gene TRBV7-2 combines with J gene TRBJ1-1, with 7 bases matching TRBD1. Germline V lookup: CDR1 SGHTA, CDR2 FQGNSA. There are 14 residues in the CDR3. Trimming removed 3 bases from V and 1 base from J; junction bases left unmatched: 2. DNA of the CDR3: TGTGCCAGCAGCTTGGGACAGACGAACACTGAAGCTTTCTTT. Its translation: CASSLGQTNTEAFF.

In its sample, this clone was seen once. The chain is built from TRBV19 and TRBJ2-7; D possibly corresponds to TRBD1 (5 bases). Germline V gives CDR1 LNHDA, CDR2 SQIVND (reference sequence). This CDR3 comprises 14 residues. V lost 1 base, J lost 3 bases, and 10 bases lay in between. CDR3 residues: CASSIGTIYYEQYF. The CDR3, as DNA: TGTGCCAGTAGTATAGGGACAATTTACTACGAGCAGTACTTC. The full variable domain, with the rest looked up from reference TRBV19 and TRBJ2-7, is DGGITQSPKYLFRKEGQNVTLSCEQNLNHDAMYWYRQDPGQGLRLIYYSQIVNDFQKGDIAEGYSVSREKKESFPLTVTSAQKNPTAFYLCASSIGTIYYEQYFGPGTRLTVT.

The CDR3 is CASSRQGSLSYEQYF. The CDR3 DNA reads TGTGCCAGCAGCCGACAGGGAAGCCTCTCCTACGAGCAGTACTTC. The V and J genes are TRBV5-6 and TRBJ2-7, with 7 bases identical to TRBD1. The junction had 7 bases not matched to a gene; V was cut back by 4 bases and J by 0 bases. Germline V gene lookup returns CDR1 SGHDT and CDR2 YYEEEE. The CDR3 length is 15 residues.

This clone showed up just a few times. CDR3 amino acids: CASSEDAGNYEQYF. The CDR3 region has the DNA TGTGCCAGCAGTGAAGACGCGGGGAACTACGAGCAGTACTTC. This chain uses TRBV2 with TRBJ2-7; a weak D match, TRBD2 (6 bases). The CDR3 is 14 residues long. V was pared by 1 base and J by 3 bases, with 10 bases between. CDR1 is SNHLY and CDR2 is FYNNEI in the germline V gene.

Concerning this clone: The junction departs from the called germline gene at one end, perhaps through a read error. The chain links TRBV7-9 to TRBJ1-1, with a possible D match to TRBD1 (6 bases). The CDR3 length is 16 residues. CDR1 is SEHNR, CDR2 FQNEAQ, per germline (reference sequence). As DNA, the CDR3 is TGTTCCAGCAGCAACCTCTGGGGGGGACAAAACACTGAAGCTTTCTTT. Translating gives CSSSNLWGGQNTEAFF.

The J gene is TRBJ2-4, the V gene TRBV4-1; 7 bases align to TRBD1. V trimming: 8 bases; J trimming: 3 bases; junction bases outside the gene matches: 4. This CDR3 has 13 residues. Germline V gene sequence: CDR1 MGHRA, CDR2 YSYEKL. The DNA for the CDR3 is TGCGCCAGCGCCTGGGACAGCAAAAACATTCAGTACTTC. This translates into CASAWDSKNIQYF.

The chain has TRBV2 and TRBJ2-2; possibly TRBD2 for D (6 bases). The CDR3 sequence is 13 residues long. Germline CDR1 reads SNHLY; CDR2 reads FYNNEI. V lost 6 bases to trimming and J lost 6 bases, with 11 bases between them. CDR3 nucleotide sequence: TGTGCCAGCAGGCAGGCGGGACCCGGGGAGCTGTTTTTT. Translated: CASRQAGPGELFF.

The chain recombines TRBV13 with TRBJ2-7; 10 bases are a match to TRBD1. The CDR3 length is 15 residues. V trimming: 7 bases; J trimming: 7 bases; junction bases outside the gene matches: 13. Germline CDR1 PRHDT, CDR2 FYEKMQ (reference sequence). The CDR3 loop reads CASTQPGQGSREQYF. Written as DNA, the CDR3 is TGTGCCAGCACCCAGCCGGGACAGGGGAGTAGGGAGCAGTACTTC.

Regarding this clone: The junction departs from germline at one end; a sequencing error may be responsible. This chain links TRBV7-9 with TRBJ2-3; TRBD2 aligns across 9 bases. The CDR3 spans 16 residues. Germline values: CDR1 SEHNR, CDR2 FQNEAQ (reference sequence). For the CDR3, the DNA is TGTTCCAGCAGCCCACCGGGACTAGCCGGCACAGATACGCAGTATTTT. Translation gives CSSSPPGLAGTDTQYF.

The CDR3 sequence: CASSGGISTETQYF. The CDR3 DNA follows: TGTGCCAGCAGTGGCGGTATTTCGACGGAGACCCAGTACTTC. The V gene is TRBV5-4, the J gene TRBJ2-5; D unclear. Germline V gene lookup returns CDR1 SGHNT and CDR2 YYREEE (reference sequence). Trimming shortened V by 5 bases and J by 5 bases, and 16 bases separated the two germline ends. This CDR3 is 14 amino acids long.

The gene calls are TRBV11-3 and TRBJ2-3, with a tentative D call TRBD2 (6 bases). This CDR3 contains 15 residues. The V end was cut by 1 base, the J end by 4 bases, with 12 bases between. CDR1 SGHNT and CDR2 YENEEA come from the germline V gene. The CDR3 region is CASSLAGGSADTQYF. In nucleotides, the CDR3 is TGTGCCAGCAGCTTAGCTGGAGGGAGCGCAGATACGCAGTATTTT.